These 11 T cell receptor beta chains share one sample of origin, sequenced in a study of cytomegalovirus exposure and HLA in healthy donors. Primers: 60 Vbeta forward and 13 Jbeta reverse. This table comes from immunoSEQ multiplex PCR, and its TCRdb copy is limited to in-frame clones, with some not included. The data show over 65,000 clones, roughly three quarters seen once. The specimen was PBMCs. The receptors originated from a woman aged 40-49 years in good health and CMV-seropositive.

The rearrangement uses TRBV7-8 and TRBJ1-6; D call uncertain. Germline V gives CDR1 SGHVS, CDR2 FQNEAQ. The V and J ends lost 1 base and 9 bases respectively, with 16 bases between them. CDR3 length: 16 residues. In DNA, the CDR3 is TGTGCCAGCAGCTTAGAGGTAGCTGGTAGTGGTTCACCCCTCCACTTT. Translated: CASSLEVAGSGSPLHF.

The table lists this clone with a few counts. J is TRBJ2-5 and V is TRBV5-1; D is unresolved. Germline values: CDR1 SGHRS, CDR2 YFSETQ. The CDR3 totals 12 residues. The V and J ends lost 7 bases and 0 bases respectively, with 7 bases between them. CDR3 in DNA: TGCGCCAGCTCCGGTAACCAAGAGACCCAGTACTTC. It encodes CASSGNQETQYF.

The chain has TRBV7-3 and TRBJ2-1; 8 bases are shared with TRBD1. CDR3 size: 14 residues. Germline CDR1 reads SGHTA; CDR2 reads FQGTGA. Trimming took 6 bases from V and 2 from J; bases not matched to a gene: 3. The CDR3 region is CASRGQEAYNEQFF. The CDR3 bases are TGTGCCAGCAGGGGACAGGAAGCCTACAATGAGCAGTTCTTC.

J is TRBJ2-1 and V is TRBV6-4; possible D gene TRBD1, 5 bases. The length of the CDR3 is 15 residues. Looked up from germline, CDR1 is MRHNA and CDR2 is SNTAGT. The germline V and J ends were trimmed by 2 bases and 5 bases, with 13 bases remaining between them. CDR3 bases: TGTGCCAGCAGTGACGGGCGGACACCAGACAATGAGCAGTTCTTC. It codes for CASSDGRTPDNEQFF.

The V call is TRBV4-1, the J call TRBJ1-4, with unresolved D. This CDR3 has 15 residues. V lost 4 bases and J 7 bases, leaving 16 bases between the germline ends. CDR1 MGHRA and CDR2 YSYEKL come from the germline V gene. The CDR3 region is CASSPLDGEGEKLFF. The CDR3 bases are TGCGCCAGCAGCCCCCTCGACGGGGAGGGTGAAAAACTGTTTTTT.

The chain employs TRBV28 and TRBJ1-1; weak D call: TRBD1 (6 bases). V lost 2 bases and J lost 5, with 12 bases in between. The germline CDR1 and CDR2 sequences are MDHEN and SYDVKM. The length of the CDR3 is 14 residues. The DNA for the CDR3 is TGTGCCAGCAGTTTAAGGGGGAAATCTACTGAAGCTTTCTTT. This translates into CASSLRGKSTEAFF.

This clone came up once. CDR3 nucleotides: TGTGCCTGGAGTGGAGGAGGGGGCCCTCAGCCCCAGCATTTT. The encoded protein is CAWSGGGGPQPQHF. This chain connects TRBV30 to TRBJ1-5; 7 bases are a match to TRBD1. This CDR3 is 14 amino acids long. Trimming removed 1 base from V and 6 bases from J; junction bases left unmatched: 6. From germline, CDR1 is GTSNPN and CDR2 SVGIG (reference sequence). Variable domain in full (rest from reference TRBV30 and TRBJ1-5): SQTIHQWPATLVQPVGSPLSLECTVEGTSNPNLYWYRQAAGRGLQLLFYSVGIGQISSEVPQNLSASRPQDRQFILSSKKLLLSDSGFYLCAWSGGGGPQPQHFGDGTRLSIL.

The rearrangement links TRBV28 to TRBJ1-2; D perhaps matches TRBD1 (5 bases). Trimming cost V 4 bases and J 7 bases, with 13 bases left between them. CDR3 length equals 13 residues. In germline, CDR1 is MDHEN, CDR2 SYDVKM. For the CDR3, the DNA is TGTGCCAGCAGTTCTGGAGGGACGGCTGGCTACACCTTC. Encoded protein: CASSSGGTAGYTF.

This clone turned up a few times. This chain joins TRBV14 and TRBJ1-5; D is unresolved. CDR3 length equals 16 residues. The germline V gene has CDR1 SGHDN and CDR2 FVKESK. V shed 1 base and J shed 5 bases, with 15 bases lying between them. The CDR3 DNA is TGTGCCAGCAGCCAAGCTGAAAGGTACCGGGATCAGCCCCAGCATTTT. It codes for CASSQAERYRDQPQHF.

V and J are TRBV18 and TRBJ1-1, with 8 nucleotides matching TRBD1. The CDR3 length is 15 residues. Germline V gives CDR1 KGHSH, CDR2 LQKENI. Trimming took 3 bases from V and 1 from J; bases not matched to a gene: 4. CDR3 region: CASSPADRANTEAFF. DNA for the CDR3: TGTGCCAGCTCACCGGCGGACAGGGCGAACACTGAAGCTTTCTTT.

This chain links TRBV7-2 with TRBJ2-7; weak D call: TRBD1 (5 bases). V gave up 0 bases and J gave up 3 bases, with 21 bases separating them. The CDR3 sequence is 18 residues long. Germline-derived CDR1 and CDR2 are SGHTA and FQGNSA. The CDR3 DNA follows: TGTGCCAGCAGCTTAGCGCCCTCTTGGCTCAGGGCGGACTACGAGCAGTACTTC. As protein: CASSLAPSWLRADYEQYF.